Detailed here is one T cell receptor (beta chain). This specimen belongs to a study of cytomegalovirus exposure and HLA in healthy donors. The PCR contained 60 Vbeta and 13 Jbeta primers. Under the authors' procedure: Approximately 73 million unique TCR beta chains, roughly 12 million shared, were counted in a later analysis. TCRdb's table, derived via immunoSEQ multiplex PCR, lists solely in-frame clones and lacks some. V and J calls and clone size are given by that table; D and trimming were obtained from the DNA. The clone table shows 130,000 to 150,000 clones, with the ten largest holding approximately 1%. This TCR derives from a male donor in good health and CMV-seronegative. Material for sequencing was PBMCs.

CDR3: CASRISGGLSYEQYF. The CDR3, as DNA: TGTGCCAGCAGAATATCCGGAGGACTCTCCTACGAGCAGTACTTC. The rearrangement joins TRBV27 to TRBJ2-7, with a weak D call TRBD2 (5 bases). This CDR3 is built from 15 residues. The germline V gene encodes CDR1 MNHEY and CDR2 SMNVEV (reference sequence). Trimming left V 6 bases short and J 0 bases short, with 15 bases between.